Each of the 27 T cell receptor beta chains below was sequenced from the same sample in a study of CD8+CD57+ T cells in acquired aplastic anemia. The TCR beta profiling, which covered VDJ combination and CDR3 sequence, was carried out using genomic DNA as the template. One entry per CDR3 protein, called by TCRdb with MiXCR from the reads. The sample yields 90,000 to 130,000 distinct CDR3 sequences, 40% to 65% seen once. The sequenced sample was sorted CD4+, CD8+, or CD8+CD57+ T cells (not recorded which) from PBMCs. Receptors originate from a human donor in good health, serving as a control.

The gene calls are TRBV7-9 and TRBJ1-2; D gene unclear. Looked up from germline, CDR1 is SEHNR and CDR2 is FQNEAQ (reference sequence). V was cut by 4 bases and J by 0 bases, with 12 bases left in between. The CDR3 spans 15 residues. The CDR3 sequence: CASSSGQLANYGYTF. The CDR3 DNA reads TGTGCCAGCAGCTCTGGTCAGTTAGCTAACTATGGCTACACCTTC. Filled out from reference TRBV7-9 and TRBJ1-2, the complete variable domain reads DTGVSQNPRHKITKRGQNVTFRCDPISEHNRLYWYRQTLGQGPEFLTYFQNEAQLEKSRLLSDRFSAERPKGSFSTLEIQRTEQGDSAMYLCASSSGQLANYGYTFGSGTRLTVV.

The chain uses TRBV2 and TRBJ1-1; the match to TRBD1 covers 11 bases. V trimming: 5 bases; J trimming: 6 bases; junction bases outside the gene matches: 8. Germline CDR1 is SNHLY and CDR2 is FYNNEI. The length of the CDR3 is 15 residues. CDR3 in DNA: TGTGCCAGCAGTTTGTTCGGACAGGGGGCCCCTGAAGCTTTCTTT. As protein: CASSLFGQGAPEAFF.

This clonotype was counted at least ten times. The chain combines TRBV2 with TRBJ2-7, with 7 positions matching TRBD2. The CDR3 sequence is 14 residues long. The V gene end was trimmed by 4 bases and the J gene end by 0 bases; junction bases not matched to a gene: 3. Germline CDR1 and CDR2: SNHLY and FYNNEI. CDR3 amino acids: CASSASGSSYEQYF. The CDR3 DNA reads as TGTGCCAGCAGTGCTAGCGGAAGCTCCTACGAGCAGTACTTC.

A word on this clonotype: A read error may explain this, as a much larger clone is one base away. This chain links TRBV20-1 with TRBJ2-5; 14 bases are shared with TRBD2. This CDR3 contains 19 residues. Germline assignment: CDR1 DFQATT and CDR2 SNEGSKA (reference sequence). The junction had 15 bases not matched to a gene; V was cut back by 1 base and J by 5 bases. CDR3 amino acids: CSARGEFRTSGGPHETQYF. CDR3 nucleotide sequence: TGCAGTGCTAGAGGGGAGTTTAGGACTAGCGGGGGGCCCCACGAGACCCAGTACTTC.

This clonotype was found many times. The chain couples TRBV29-1 to TRBJ1-1; the D is unclear. CDR1 and CDR2 from the germline V gene are SQVTM and ANQGSEA. This CDR3 spans 13 amino acids. V was shortened by 1 base and J by 0 bases, with 6 bases between the two germline ends. The CDR3: CSVEGRMNTEAFF. Here the CDR3 DNA reads TGCAGCGTTGAAGGTCGGATGAACACTGAAGCTTTCTTT.

This clonotype was recorded at least ten times. Sequence at one end of the junction differs from germline and may be a read error. V gene TRBV5-1 combines with J gene TRBJ1-1; D might be TRBD1 (6 bases). The CDR3 sequence is 13 residues long. Germline V gives CDR1 SGHRS, CDR2 YFSETQ. CDR3 sequence (DNA): TGTGCCAGCAGCTTGGAGGGGGGCACTGAAGCTTTCTTT. Its protein product is CASSLEGGTEAFF.

Concerning this clonotype itself: A much larger clone is a single base away; this may be a read error. The chain has TRBV5-4 and TRBJ1-1; 8 nucleotides match TRBD1. From germline, CDR1 is SGHNT and CDR2 YYREEE (reference sequence). J gave up 3 bases and V 4 bases, and 8 bases lay outside the gene matches. The CDR3 totals 15 residues. The CDR3 protein is CASSTRNRGDTEAFF. CDR3 in DNA: TGTGCCAGCAGCACGCGGAACAGGGGGGACACTGAAGCTTTCTTT.

This chain links TRBV19 with TRBJ2-7, with no clear D. The CDR3 runs to 15 residues. The germline V gene encodes CDR1 LNHDA and CDR2 SQIVND (reference sequence). V shed 2 bases and J shed 2 bases, with 13 bases lying between them. CDR3 sequence reads: CASSINSDPTYEQYF. In nucleotides, the CDR3 is TGTGCCAGTAGTATAAATTCGGACCCAACCTACGAGCAGTACTTC.

The CDR3 DNA reads as TGTGCCACCAGTCCAGGGACGCAGCCCCAGCATTTT. Encoded protein: CATSPGTQPQHF. The V gene is TRBV24-1, the J gene TRBJ1-5, with TRBD1 as a possible D gene (5 bases). Germline CDR1 is KGHDR and CDR2 is SFDVKD. Trimming stripped 6 bases from V and 7 bases from J, with 9 bases between. The CDR3 spans 12 residues.

About this clonotype itself: A read error may explain this, as a much larger clone is one base away. The CDR3 bases are TGTGCCAGCAGCTCAGGGGGCGCGGCGGCGGACACTGAAGCTTTCTTT. It yields the protein CASSSGGAAADTEAFF. The rearrangement uses TRBV7-6 and TRBJ1-1, with 8 bases aligning to TRBD1. The V and J ends lost 4 bases and 3 bases, in that order; junction bases with no gene match: 10. The CDR3 has 16 residues. Per the germline V gene, CDR1 is SGHVS and CDR2 is FNYEAQ.

There are a few counts of this clonotype. This sequence joins TRBV11-1 and TRBJ2-7; TRBD1 or TRBD2 may be the D gene (6 bases each). Trimming left V 1 base short and J 4 bases short, with 17 bases between. The CDR3 has 16 residues. Per the germline V gene, CDR1 is SGHAT and CDR2 is FQDESV (reference sequence). The CDR3: CASSLGPKPGAYEQYF. The CDR3 coding sequence is TGTGCCAGCAGCTTAGGACCGAAACCGGGGGCGTACGAGCAGTACTTC.

The V and J genes are TRBV7-9 and TRBJ1-2; D is uncertain. The CDR3 consists of 11 residues. Germline assignment: CDR1 SEHNR and CDR2 FQNEAQ (reference sequence). With 2 bases removed from V and 6 bases from J, the gap between germline ends came to 4 bases. CDR3 residues: CASSLMDGYTF. CDR3 in DNA: TGTGCCAGCAGCTTAATGGATGGCTACACCTTC.

As concerns this clonotype: This may arise from a read error, as a much more abundant clone is one base away. The rearrangement uses TRBV11-2 and TRBJ1-5; no reliable D call. Trimming took 3 bases from V and 1 from J, leaving 16 bases between them. CDR3 length equals 17 residues. Per germline, CDR1 SGHAT and CDR2 FQNNGV. CDR3 nucleotide sequence: TGTGCCAGCAGCTTCCGCCCGGGCACCATGAGCAATCAGCCCCAGCATTTT. This translates into CASSFRPGTMSNQPQHF.

J is TRBJ2-7 and V is TRBV10-1; 14 bases align to TRBD2. J was trimmed by 9 bases and V by 5 bases; bases with no gene match: 3. The V gene's germline CDR1 is WNHNN and CDR2 SYGVQD (reference sequence). The CDR3 runs 13 residues. The CDR3 sequence is CASSSGTSGRQYF. The CDR3 DNA reads as TGCGCCAGCAGTTCCGGGACTAGCGGGAGGCAGTACTTC.

This clonotype was observed many times. This sequence joins TRBV19 and TRBJ1-5; a possible D gene is TRBD1 (5 bases). This CDR3 region has 14 residues. V was clipped by 6 bases and J by 6 bases, with 15 bases between them. The germline gives CDR1 LNHDA, CDR2 SQIVND (reference sequence). The CDR3 DNA is TGTGCCAGTAGCCTGACCTGGGGGGGTCAGCCCCAGCATTTT. Amino acids: CASSLTWGGQPQHF.

The chain couples TRBV20-1 to TRBJ2-7; 10 bases map to TRBD2. The V gene end was trimmed by 5 bases and the J gene end by 0 bases; junction bases not matched to a gene: 4. The CDR3 totals 14 residues. Germline loops: CDR1 DFQATT, CDR2 SNEGSKA (reference sequence). The CDR3, as DNA: TGCAGTGCTCCCTTAGCGGGGGGCTCCTACGAGCAGTACTTC. Translated: CSAPLAGGSYEQYF.

The chain has TRBV7-2 and TRBJ1-2; D ambiguous. The V gene's germline CDR1 is SGHTA and CDR2 FQGNSA. V was trimmed by 0 bases and J by 5 bases, leaving 10 bases between them. The length of the CDR3 is 14 residues. The CDR3 coding sequence is TGTGCCAGCAGCTTAGCGGTACGGCTTTATGGCTACACCTTC. It encodes CASSLAVRLYGYTF.

The chain recombines TRBV19 with TRBJ1-2; 9 nucleotides line up with TRBD1. Unmatched junction bases numbered 8, after V lost 7 bases and J lost 2 bases. The CDR3 covers 15 residues. The germline gives CDR1 LNHDA, CDR2 SQIVND (reference sequence). CDR3 protein: CASTAMTGGNYGYTF. The DNA of the CDR3 is TGTGCCAGTACTGCTATGACAGGGGGGAACTATGGCTACACCTTC. The full variable domain, rest sourced from reference TRBV19 and TRBJ1-2, is DGGITQSPKYLFRKEGQNVTLSCEQNLNHDAMYWYRQDPGQGLRLIYYSQIVNDFQKGDIAEGYSVSREKKESFPLTVTSAQKNPTAFYLCASTAMTGGNYGYTFGSGTRLTVV.

V gene TRBV7-2 combines with J gene TRBJ1-2; maybe TRBD1 (5 bases). Germline CDR1 is SGHTA and CDR2 is FQGNSA. V shed 5 bases and J shed 7 bases, with 8 bases lying between them. The CDR3 covers 11 residues. CDR3 sequence (DNA): TGTGCCAGCAGCGCTAGGGGTGGCTACACCTTC. Translating it yields CASSARGGYTF.

With regard to this clonotype: Mismatch with germline at one junction end may stem from a read error. The chain joins TRBV24-1 to TRBJ2-7; 11 bases are shared with TRBD1. In germline, CDR1 is KGHDR, CDR2 SFDVKD. The CDR3 length is 12 residues. CDR3 loop: CATSWTGGEQYF. CDR3 nucleotide sequence: TGTGCCACCAGCTGGACAGGGGGCGAGCAATACTTC.

In regard to this clonotype: The final CDR3 position lacks the conserved phenylalanine or tryptophan, pointing to a likely read error. J is TRBJ1-2 and V is TRBV3-1; D may be TRBD1 (5 bases). V shed 5 bases and J shed 2 bases, with 21 bases lying between them. The CDR3 is 17 amino acids. Germline V gene sequence: CDR1 LGHDT, CDR2 YNNKEL (reference sequence). CDR3 protein: CASSTHSGGVVNYGYTL. For the CDR3, the DNA is TGTGCCAGCAGCACTCACTCGGGAGGGGTCGTAAACTATGGCTACACCCTC.

This sequence joins TRBV7-8 and TRBJ1-6, with TRBD1 identical over 8 bases. The V and J ends lost 5 bases and 8 bases, in that order; junction bases with no gene match: 8. The germline CDR1 and CDR2 sequences are SGHVS and FQNEAQ. The CDR3 covers 15 residues. The CDR3 loop reads CASSIRTGWDSPLHF. In DNA, the CDR3 is TGTGCCAGCAGCATTCGGACAGGGTGGGATTCACCCCTCCACTTT.

As regards this clonotype: The junction does not match germline at one end; this may be a read error. The chain links TRBV10-3 to TRBJ1-2, with a tentative D call TRBD1 (6 bases). The V gene's germline CDR1 is ENHRY and CDR2 SYGVKD. CDR3 length equals 12 residues. The CDR3 loop is CGVGAPNYGYTF. The DNA for the CDR3 is TGCGGAGTGGGGGCGCCTAACTATGGCTACACCTTC.

CDR3 amino acids: CASSSTGDLGEQYF. The CDR3 nucleotides are TGTGCCAGCAGTTCGACAGGGGATTTGGGCGAGCAGTACTTC. The chain couples TRBV25-1 to TRBJ2-7; 8 nucleotides match TRBD1. The CDR3 contains 14 residues. V trimming: 5 bases; J trimming: 6 bases; junction bases outside the gene matches: 9. CDR1 MGHDK and CDR2 SYGVNS come from the germline V gene.

The genes are TRBV10-1 and TRBJ1-1; 12 bases align to TRBD1. The CDR3 loop spans 18 amino acids. V shed 3 bases and J 6 bases; nucleotides not matched to a gene: 14. Germline CDR1 is WNHNN and CDR2 is SYGVQD (reference sequence). In nucleotides, the CDR3 is TGCGCCAGCAGTGATACCGGGACAGGGGGCCTCTCGACCGCTGAAGCTTTCTTT. Translation gives CASSDTGTGGLSTAEAFF.

This sequence joins TRBV25-1 and TRBJ1-2, with D tentatively TRBD1 (5 bases). Trimming took 6 bases from V and 8 from J, leaving 28 bases between them. The CDR3 covers 17 residues. Germline CDR1 is MGHDK and CDR2 is SYGVNS. CDR3 loop: CASSLSYRHVGGSGYTF. The CDR3 DNA reads TGTGCCAGCAGCCTAAGCTACAGGCATGTCGGGGGGAGCGGCTACACCTTC.

The chain has TRBV24-1 and TRBJ2-5; 7 bases align to TRBD1. This CDR3 comprises 16 residues. V lost 3 bases and J lost 5; bases outside the gene matches: 11. Germline CDR1 reads KGHDR; CDR2 reads SFDVKD. The CDR3 sequence is CATSDNQPTGLETQYF. Written as DNA, the CDR3 is TGTGCCACCAGTGATAACCAACCGACAGGGTTGGAGACCCAGTACTTC.